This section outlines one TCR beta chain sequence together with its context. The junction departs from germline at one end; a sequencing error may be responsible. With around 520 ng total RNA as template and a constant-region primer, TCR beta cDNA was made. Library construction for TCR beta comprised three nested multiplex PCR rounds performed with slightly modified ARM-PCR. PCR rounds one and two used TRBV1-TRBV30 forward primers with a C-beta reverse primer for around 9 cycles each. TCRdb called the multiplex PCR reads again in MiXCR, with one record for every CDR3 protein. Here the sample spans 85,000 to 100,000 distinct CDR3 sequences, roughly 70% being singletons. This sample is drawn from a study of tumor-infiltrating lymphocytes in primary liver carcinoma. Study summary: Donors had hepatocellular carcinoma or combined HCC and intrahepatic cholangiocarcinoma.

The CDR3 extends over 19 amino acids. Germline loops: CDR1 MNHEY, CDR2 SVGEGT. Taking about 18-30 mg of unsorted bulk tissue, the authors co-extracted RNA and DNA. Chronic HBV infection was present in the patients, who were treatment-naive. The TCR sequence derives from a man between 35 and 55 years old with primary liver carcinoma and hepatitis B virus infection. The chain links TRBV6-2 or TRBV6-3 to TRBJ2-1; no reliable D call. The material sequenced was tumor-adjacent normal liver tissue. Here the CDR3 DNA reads TGTGCCAGCAGTTACCCTATATACTGGGCGAAGACCTCCTACAATGAGCAATTCTTC. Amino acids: CASSYPIYWAKTSYNEQFF.